Described below is a single T cell receptor (beta chain) sequence and its context. The CDR3 is made up of 13 amino acids. V lost 1 base and J lost 7, with 7 bases in between. The germline V gene has CDR1 WSHSY and CDR2 SAAADI. Profiled with immunoSEQ multiplex PCR; TCRdb holds only in-frame clones, not every one. In the table there are nearly 250,000 clones, about 82% of which are singletons. The sample comes from a study of blood T cell repertoires in COVID-19. This clonotype originated in a woman aged 50 to 60 with acute COVID-19. Sequenced: PBMCs or T cells enriched from blood (not recorded which). The genes are TRBV10-2 and TRBJ2-2; possibly TRBD2 for D (5 bases). CDR3 residues: CASSELGSGELFF. As DNA, the CDR3 is TGCGCCAGCAGTGAGTTGGGGAGCGGGGAGCTGTTTTTT.